The 22 T cell receptor beta chains given below trace back to one sample, sequenced in a study of blood T cell repertoires in COVID-19. The data were produced by immunoSEQ multiplex PCR, yet TCRdb's version contains in-frame clones alone and is incomplete. The sample has around 240,000 clones; 75% to 90% are singletons. The sequenced sample consisted of PBMCs or T cells enriched from blood (not recorded which). The receptors derive from a man aged 45-60 years who had been exposed to COVID-19.

The chain uses TRBV5-1 and TRBJ1-6; maybe TRBD1 (5 bases). Germline CDR1 reads SGHRS; CDR2 reads YFSETQ. The V end was cut by 0 bases, the J end by 6 bases, with 13 bases between. This CDR3 spans 16 amino acids. The CDR3 here is CASSLGSGLTNSPLHF. The CDR3 region has the DNA TGCGCCAGCAGCTTGGGTTCGGGACTGACTAATTCACCCCTCCACTTT.

This chain links TRBV6-6 with TRBJ1-5, with D perhaps matching TRBD1 (5 bases). The CDR3 extends over 14 amino acids. The V gene's germline CDR1 is MNHNY and CDR2 SVGAGI (reference sequence). V was clipped by 5 bases and J by 1 base, with 9 bases between them. In DNA, the CDR3 is TGTGCCAGCAGTCATAACAGGAGCAATCAGCCCCAGCATTTT. This codes for CASSHNRSNQPQHF.

The count of this clone is one. The chain is built from TRBV11-2 and TRBJ2-3; 8 nucleotides line up with TRBD2. The CDR3 runs 16 residues. Germline values: CDR1 SGHAT, CDR2 FQNNGV. Germline trimming cut 3 bases from V and 3 bases from J; bases unmatched to any gene: 8. The CDR3 loop is CASSLQSGSVTDTQYF. CDR3 bases: TGTGCCAGCAGCTTGCAGAGCGGGAGTGTAACAGATACGCAGTATTTT. Filled out from reference TRBV11-2 and TRBJ2-3, the complete variable domain reads EAGVAQSPRYKIIEKRQSVAFWCNPISGHATLYWYQQILGQGPKLLIQFQNNGVVDDSQLPKDRFSAERLKGVDSTLKIQPAKLEDSAVYLCASSLQSGSVTDTQYFGPGTRLTVL.

This clone occurred a few times. The rearrangement links TRBV14 to TRBJ1-2, with D unclear. The CDR3 consists of 13 residues. Per germline, CDR1 SGHDN and CDR2 FVKESK. V was clipped by 4 bases and J by 7 bases, with 13 bases between them. The DNA for the CDR3 is TGTGCCAGCAGCCTATACCCGACGGGTGGCTACACCTTC. Its protein is CASSLYPTGGYTF. The entire variable domain, with the rest obtained from reference TRBV14 and TRBJ1-2, is as follows: EAGVTQFPSHSVIEKGQTVTLRCDPISGHDNLYWYRRVMGKEIKFLLHFVKESKQDESGMPNNRFLAERTGGTYSTLKVQPAELEDSGVYFCASSLYPTGGYTFGSGTRLTVV.

This clone was recorded only once. J is TRBJ1-3 and V is TRBV7-6; possibly TRBD1 for D (5 bases). Trimming removed 2 bases from V and 0 bases from J, with 11 bases in between. CDR3 length: 16 residues. Germline V gives CDR1 SGHVS, CDR2 FNYEAQ. In nucleotides, the CDR3 is TGTGCCAGCAGCTTATGGGGGGGAACCTCTGGAAACACCATATATTTT. Amino acids: CASSLWGGTSGNTIYF. Full variable domain (rest looked up from reference TRBV7-6 and TRBJ1-3): GAGVSQSPRYKVTKRGQDVALRCDPISGHVSLYWYRQALGQGPEFLTYFNYEAQQDKSGLPNDRFSAERPEGSISTLTIQRTEQRDSAMYRCASSLWGGTSGNTIYFGEGSWLTVV.

The chain has TRBV7-2 and TRBJ2-5; D perhaps matches TRBD2 (6 bases). The germline V gene has CDR1 SGHTA and CDR2 FQGNSA. CDR3 length equals 14 residues. The ends were cut back, 6 bases at V and 5 bases at J, with 16 bases in the middle. The CDR3 spells CASRYWGDRETQYF. In nucleotides, the CDR3 is TGTGCCAGCAGATACTGGGGGGATCGGGAGACCCAGTACTTC.

V usage is TRBV5-6 and J usage is TRBJ2-3; a weak D match, TRBD1 (5 bases). Trimming cost V 7 bases and J 1 base, with 7 bases left between them. Germline V lookup: CDR1 SGHDT, CDR2 YYEEEE. The CDR3 totals 12 residues. CDR3 amino acids: CASGQGTDTQYF. Written as DNA, the CDR3 is TGTGCCAGCGGACAAGGCACAGATACGCAGTATTTT.

This chain uses TRBV9 with TRBJ1-6; D is perhaps TRBD1 (5 bases). The V end lost 1 base, the J end lost 4 bases, and 6 bases lay between the germline ends. The germline CDR1 and CDR2 sequences are SGDLS and YYNGEE. The CDR3 is 14 residues long. This chain's CDR3 is CASSVQGYNSPLHF. The CDR3 DNA is TGTGCCAGCAGCGTACAGGGATATAATTCACCCCTCCACTTT.

J is TRBJ2-5 and V is TRBV5-1; 9 bases fit TRBD2. CDR1 SGHRS and CDR2 YFSETQ come from the germline V gene. There are 16 residues in the CDR3. The junction had 10 bases not matched to a gene; V was cut back by 4 bases and J by 3 bases. CDR3 sequence: CASSPRGLAQKETQYF. The CDR3 nucleotides are TGCGCCAGCAGCCCACGGGGACTAGCCCAGAAAGAGACCCAGTACTTC.

The J gene is TRBJ1-5, the V gene TRBV7-8; tentatively, D is TRBD1 (5 bases). The CDR3 length is 17 residues. Germline assignment: CDR1 SGHVS and CDR2 FQNEAQ. V was trimmed by 5 bases and J by 0 bases, leaving 17 bases between them. The CDR3 loop reads CASSLQNRGGSNQPQHF. The CDR3 coding sequence is TGTGCCAGCAGCCTACAAAATAGGGGCGGTAGCAATCAGCCCCAGCATTTT.

This sequence joins TRBV11-2 and TRBJ2-5; 8 bases align to TRBD2. This CDR3 is 15 amino acids long. The germline CDR1 and CDR2 sequences are SGHAT and FQNNGV. The V gene end was trimmed by 3 bases and the J gene end by 7 bases; junction bases not matched to a gene: 10. The CDR3 region has the DNA TGTGCCAGCAGCTTCGTAGAAGGCGGGGGGATGACCCAGTACTTC. It yields the protein CASSFVEGGGMTQYF.

V gene TRBV7-6 combines with J gene TRBJ1-5; the match to TRBD1 covers 7 bases. CDR1 and CDR2 from the germline V gene are SGHVS and FNYEAQ. The CDR3 loop spans 13 amino acids. V lost 5 bases to trimming and J lost 9 bases; unmatched junction nucleotides: 7. The CDR3 DNA sequence: TGTGCCAGCAGCCGACTAGAGGGGGCGCCCCAGCATTTT. Its translation: CASSRLEGAPQHF.

To note about this clone: Mismatch with germline at one junction end may stem from a read error. This sequence joins TRBV9 and TRBJ2-1, with unresolved D. The CDR3 has 12 amino acids. Germline-derived CDR1 and CDR2 are SGDLS and YYNGEE. Here the CDR3 DNA reads TGTGCCAGCAGCCTATATGGTCACCGCCCGCTCTTC. Its translation: CASSLYGHRPLF. Complete variable domain (other parts from reference TRBV9 and TRBJ2-1): DSGVTQTPKHLITATGQRVTLRCSPRSGDLSVYWYQQSLDQGLQFLIQYYNGEERAKGNILERFSAQQFPDLHSELNLSSLELGDSALYFCASSLYGHRPLFGPGTRLTVL.

This chain uses TRBV18 with TRBJ2-1; TRBD2 agrees at 8 bases. Losses at the gene ends were 6 bases for V and 4 bases for J; bases not matched to a gene: 8. There are 15 residues in the CDR3. In germline, CDR1 is KGHSH, CDR2 LQKENI. DNA of the CDR3: TGTGCCAGCTCCCCAAGACTAGCGTCATACAATGAGCAGTTCTTC. The encoded protein is CASSPRLASYNEQFF.

V is TRBV9 and J is TRBJ2-1; no definite D call. V lost 3 bases, J lost 9 bases, and 10 bases lay in between. Germline assignment: CDR1 SGDLS and CDR2 YYNGEE. CDR3 size: 12 residues. The DNA of the CDR3 is TGTGCCAGCAGCGGGCCTTGGAGTGAGCAGTTCTTC. It yields the protein CASSGPWSEQFF.

The chain uses TRBV28 and TRBJ2-7; the D is unclear. Germline assignment: CDR1 MDHEN and CDR2 SYDVKM. The CDR3 spans 11 residues. V lost 5 bases and J lost 4, with 6 bases in between. The CDR3 spells CASSNSYEQYV. The CDR3 DNA is TGTGCCAGCAGTAACTCATACGAGCAGTACGTC.

This clone was observed a few times. The rearrangement links TRBV21-1 to TRBJ1-1; no DNA check was done on the table's D call, TRBD1. TRBV21-1 is given as a pseudogene. The CDR3 totals 15 residues. The CDR3 DNA follows: TGTGCCAGCAGCAAAATACCGGACAGATCCACTGAAGCTTTCTTT. Translating gives CASSKIPDRSTEAFF.

The chain recombines TRBV5-4 with TRBJ2-1; 7 bases fit TRBD2. Germline CDR1 is SGHNT and CDR2 is YYREEE (reference sequence). The V and J ends lost 3 bases and 6 bases, in that order; junction bases with no gene match: 9. The CDR3 runs to 15 residues. As DNA, the CDR3 is TGTGCCAGCAGCTCTGGACTAGGGTTGGGCAATGAGCAGTTCTTC. Protein sequence: CASSSGLGLGNEQFF.

The rearrangement joins TRBV5-1 to TRBJ1-2; TRBD1 agrees at 9 bases. CDR3 size: 19 residues. The germline gives CDR1 SGHRS, CDR2 YFSETQ. V dropped 2 bases and J dropped 4; count of bases not matched to a gene: 18. CDR3 in amino acids: CASSLEGQGNFGESYGYTF. For the CDR3, the DNA is TGCGCCAGCAGCTTAGAAGGACAGGGGAATTTCGGGGAATCCTATGGCTACACCTTC.

This chain connects TRBV24-1 to TRBJ2-2; TRBD1 might be the D (6 bases). Germline V gene sequence: CDR1 KGHDR, CDR2 SFDVKD. Trimming cost V 10 bases and J 0 bases, with 11 bases left between them. The CDR3 has 14 residues. The CDR3 sequence is CATGGPSNTGELFF. The CDR3, as DNA: TGTGCCACTGGGGGCCCGTCGAACACCGGGGAGCTGTTTTTT.

The chain carries TRBV5-1 and TRBJ2-3; D is undetermined. Germline V gene sequence: CDR1 SGHRS, CDR2 YFSETQ. CDR3 length: 14 residues. The V and J ends lost 2 bases and 4 bases respectively, with 11 bases between them. The DNA of the CDR3 is TGCGCCAGCAGCTTAATGGTACATGCAGATACGCAGTATTTT. It codes for CASSLMVHADTQYF.

The chain uses TRBV14 and TRBJ2-1, with TRBD1 identical over 9 bases. The CDR3 loop spans 17 amino acids. J gave up 0 bases and V 3 bases, and 6 bases lay outside the gene matches. Germline lookup yields CDR1 SGHDN and CDR2 FVKESK. In DNA, the CDR3 is TGTGCCAGCAGCCACCTAAAGACAGGGGGCTCCTACAATGAGCAGTTCTTC. Translation: CASSHLKTGGSYNEQFF.